The 10 T cell receptor beta chains below come from one sample, sequenced in a study of blood T cell repertoires in COVID-19. Only in-frame clones appear in the TCRdb table, and some are missing; sequencing was by immunoSEQ multiplex PCR. Among about 99,000 clones listed, 90% to 95% were seen once. Sequencing was carried out using peripheral blood. The source of these receptors is a human donor in a cohort sampled during active COVID-19.

The rearrangement joins TRBV28 to TRBJ2-3, with unresolved D. Germline V CDR1 and CDR2: MDHEN, SYDVKM. V shed 5 bases and J shed 6 bases, with 15 bases lying between them. The CDR3 totals 14 residues. CDR3 amino acids: CASSPQLAPDTQYF. In DNA, the CDR3 is TGTGCCAGCAGTCCCCAGTTAGCTCCGGATACGCAGTATTTT.

The rearrangement uses TRBV5-1 and TRBJ2-3; 8 bases fit TRBD2. The length of the CDR3 is 16 residues. Germline V gene lookup returns CDR1 SGHRS and CDR2 YFSETQ. After removal of 0 bases from V and 1 base from J, the junction contained 4 bases not matched to a gene. CDR3 nucleotide sequence: TGCGCCAGCAGCTTGGGTTTGCGGGAGGGCACAGATACGCAGTATTTT. Amino acid sequence: CASSLGLREGTDTQYF.

V and J are TRBV27 and TRBJ1-1, with 8 bases aligning to TRBD1. Germline CDR1 is MNHEY and CDR2 is SMNVEV (reference sequence). The CDR3 covers 18 residues. V shed 6 bases, J shed 5 bases, and the junction held 20 bases outside the gene matches. This CDR3 is CASSYSWTGTKGGTEAFF. CDR3 nucleotide sequence: TGTGCCAGCAGCTACTCTTGGACAGGGACCAAAGGTGGAACTGAAGCTTTCTTT.

J is TRBJ2-5 and V is TRBV6-2 or TRBV6-3, with D uncertain. This CDR3 contains 13 residues. V shed 4 bases and J shed 2 bases, with 8 bases lying between them. Germline-derived CDR1 and CDR2 are MNHEY and SVGEGT. The CDR3 bases are TGTGCCAGCAGTTTAAGCGAGCAAGAGACCCAGTACTTC. This encodes CASSLSEQETQYF.

The rearrangement links TRBV5-6 to TRBJ1-2; a possible D gene is TRBD1 (6 bases). This CDR3 comprises 13 residues. Germline V gene data show CDR1 as SGHDT and CDR2 as YYEEEE. Trimming removed 4 bases at V and 8 bases at J, with 15 bases between. This CDR3 is CASSPGGWGGYTF. The CDR3, as DNA: TGTGCCAGCAGCCCGGGGGGCTGGGGCGGCTACACCTTC.

CDR3 sequence: CASSEKGQGGKSYTF. The CDR3 bases are TGTGCCAGCAGTGAGAAGGGACAGGGTGGTAAGAGCTACACCTTC. The chain couples TRBV2 to TRBJ1-2, with 9 bases identical to TRBD1. Trimming cost V 3 bases and J 9 bases; bases outside gene matches: 11. Germline CDR1 reads SNHLY; CDR2 reads FYNNEI. CDR3 length equals 15 residues.

This chain connects TRBV5-1 to TRBJ2-3, with D unresolved. The length of the CDR3 is 14 residues. From germline, CDR1 is SGHRS and CDR2 YFSETQ. V lost 5 bases to trimming and J lost 1 base, with 11 bases between them. The CDR3 region has the DNA TGCGCCAGCAGAGTCGACTTTCGCACAGATACGCAGTATTTT. Translation gives CASRVDFRTDTQYF.

A single count supports this clone. The chain recombines TRBV24-1 with TRBJ2-2, with 7 bases lining up with TRBD1. The CDR3 runs 14 residues. Germline trimming cut 7 bases from V and 4 bases from J; bases unmatched to any gene: 5. CDR1 and CDR2 from the germline V gene are KGHDR and SFDVKD. CDR3 bases: TGTGCCACCAGCCGCGACAGGGTCACCGGGGAGCTGTTTTTT. Translated, it gives CATSRDRVTGELFF.

This clone has a single count. CDR3: CASSYPPPGDIQYF. The DNA for the CDR3 is TGTGCCAGCAGTTACCCGCCACCGGGTGACATTCAGTACTTC. This chain connects TRBV6-2 or TRBV6-3 to TRBJ2-4; D gene ambiguous. Trimming removed 2 bases at V and 8 bases at J, with 13 bases between. From germline, CDR1 is MNHEY and CDR2 SVGEGT. The CDR3 extends over 14 amino acids.

The rearrangement joins TRBV19 to TRBJ1-2; 7 bases line up with TRBD1. The CDR3 consists of 17 residues. The trim removed 3 bases at V and 0 bases at J, leaving 10 bases unmatched. CDR1 and CDR2 from the germline V gene are LNHDA and SQIVND (reference sequence). CDR3 nucleotides: TGTGCCAGTAGTATCATCTGGGCAGGGGGACCTAACTATGGCTACACCTTC. It codes for CASSIIWAGGPNYGYTF.